Given below is one T cell receptor beta chain in context. The target antigen is unknown. The sample originates from a study of Ad26.COV2.S vaccination and SARS-CoV-2 variants. For the study at large: Donor was assigned to the Ad26.COV2.S arm of trial COV1001.

Only in-frame clones appear in the TCRdb table, and some are missing; sequencing was by immunoSEQ multiplex PCR. The sample yields hundreds of thousands of clones, roughly nine tenths seen once. Treatment specified: approximately 18 received Ad26.COV2.S at low or high dose, single or two shots; about five received placebo; per-sample allocation not given. Sampling was done on day 63 after the first vaccine or placebo injection. An Ad26 vector expressing Wuhan-strain SARS-CoV-2 spike served as the vaccine. The germline V and J ends were trimmed by 1 base and 11 bases, with 17 bases remaining between them. Per the germline V gene, CDR1 is LGHDT and CDR2 is YNNKEL (reference sequence). CDR3 length: 15 residues. The study, taken as a whole, reports: Possibly, TCR breadth and depth analyses underestimated total T cell responses.

J is TRBJ1-4 and V is TRBV3-1 (or the pseudogene TRBV3-2), with D perhaps matching TRBD1 (5 bases). The sequence came from a person aged 18-60 years who received the Ad26.COV2.S COVID-19 vaccine or a placebo. This material consisted of peripheral blood, taken in a trial of Ad26.COV2.S vaccine versus placebo. CDR3 DNA: TGTGCCAGCAGCCAAGTGGGGGAGATGGGTAAGAAACTGTTTTTT. Translation: CASSQVGEMGKKLFF.